The rows below give T cell receptor beta chains drawn from one sample of a study of blood T cell repertoires in COVID-19. Sequenced by immunoSEQ multiplex PCR; TCRdb stores in-frame clones only, minus some. The sample has 20,000 to 25,000 clones, around 86% seen once. The source material was peripheral blood. These receptors originate from a man in his 70s with acute or convalescent COVID-19. CDR3s include the opening cysteine and the closing phenylalanine or tryptophan. Fields, in order: J gene, V gene, clone size, D gene, CDR3 length, CDR3 protein, CDR3 DNA. The D gene is left open where the match is weak. Only some rows state a clone size, as once, few, many or a class for expanded clones.

>TRBJ1-1|TRBV7-2|.|.|14
CASSPRRSGTEAFF
TGTGCCAGCAGCCCGAGGAGGAGTGGCACTGAAGCTTTCTTT
>TRBJ1-2|TRBV6-2/TRBV6-3|.|TRBD1|13
CASSAVQGAGYTF
TGTGCCAGCAGTGCCGTACAGGGGGCAGGCTACACCTTC
>TRBJ1-2|TRBV18|few|.|15
CASSQQGYRNYGYTF
TGTGCCAGCTCACAACAGGGTTACAGGAACTATGGCTACACCTTC
>TRBJ2-7|TRBV19|.|.|15
CASSTIAEGSYEQYF
TGTGCCAGTAGCACGATAGCGGAGGGCTCCTACGAGCAGTACTTC
>TRBJ1-5|TRBV18|.|.|13
CASSPYENQPQHF
TGTGCCAGCTCACCATATGAGAATCAGCCCCAGCATTTT
>TRBJ1-4|TRBV18|.|.|15
CASSSMGQANEKLFF
TGTGCCAGCTCATCGATGGGACAAGCTAATGAAAAACTGTTTTTT
>TRBJ2-2|TRBV4-3|.|TRBD1|16
CASSRTRGRDTGELFF
TGCGCCAGCAGCCGAACCAGGGGGCGGGACACCGGGGAGCTGTTTTTT
>TRBJ2-5|TRBV20-1|.|TRBD2|14
CSASGLREGETQYF
TGCAGTGCTAGTGGTTTGCGGGAGGGAGAGACCCAGTACTTC
>TRBJ1-1|TRBV29-1|.|.|11
CSASSNTEAFF
TGCAGCGCTTCTTCGAACACTGAAGCTTTCTTT
>TRBJ2-3|TRBV7-2|few|TRBD2|13
CASSTSGRDTQYF
TGTGCCAGCAGCACTAGCGGGCGGGATACGCAGTATTTT
>TRBJ2-7|TRBV7-8|.|TRBD2|14
CASSPGLAGYEQYF
TGTGCCAGCAGCCCGGGACTAGCAGGCTACGAGCAGTACTTC
>TRBJ2-3|TRBV10-3|.|TRBD2|13
CAIRLGLADTQYF
TGTGCCATCAGACTCGGACTAGCAGATACGCAGTATTTT
>TRBJ2-5|TRBV10-2|.|.|15
CASSESQGYQETQYF
TGCGCCAGCAGTGAGAGTCAGGGCTACCAAGAGACCCAGTACTTC
>TRBJ2-7|TRBV2|.|TRBD2|14
CASIQQRGINEQYF
TGTGCCAGCATTCAACAGCGGGGGATCAACGAGCAGTACTTC
>TRBJ2-7|TRBV6-1|.|.|17
CASSEVIRHQSSYEQYF
TGTGCCAGCAGTGAAGTAATCCGACATCAGAGCTCCTACGAGCAGTACTTC
>TRBJ1-2|TRBV29-1|.|.|14
CSVSGGEMSYGYTF
TGCAGCGTCAGTGGGGGGGAGATGAGCTATGGCTACACCTTC
>TRBJ1-5|TRBV12-5|.|TRBD1|14
CASGLGQGVRAQHF
TGTGCTAGTGGTTTGGGACAGGGGGTAAGGGCCCAGCATTTT
>TRBJ2-1|TRBV9|.|TRBD1|16
CASSTGGPSSYNEQFF
TGTGCCAGCAGCACAGGGGGGCCGAGCTCCTACAATGAGCAGTTCTTC
>TRBJ2-1|TRBV4-3|few|TRBD2|17
CASSQLAGGPSYNEQFF
TGCGCCAGCAGCCAGCTAGCGGGAGGGCCCTCCTACAATGAGCAGTTCTTC